The clone carrying this T cell receptor beta chain was detected only a few times. Its cognate antigen is unknown. A single record per CDR3 protein comes from TCRdb applying MiXCR to the 5' RACE reads. This repertoire shows 300,000 to 350,000 distinct CDR3 sequences, approximately 19% found once; its top ten account for around 21%. This record belongs to a study of T-cell memory formation after mild COVID-19. Study-wide results and limits: Confirmation was lacking for SARS-CoV-2 specificity of second-wave clones that peaked on day 37.

The germline V and J ends were trimmed by 4 bases and 0 bases, with 9 bases remaining between them. This CDR3 is 13 amino acids long. Germline CDR1 GTSNPN, CDR2 SVGIG (reference sequence). The TCR comes from a man between 18 and 35 years old who had mild COVID-19 (a few samples of this study predate the infection). Cell type and time point are not known. What was sequenced was PBMCs or a T cell subset sorted from them (not recorded which). This sequence joins TRBV30 and TRBJ1-1, with D unclear. The CDR3 region is CAWNIGLNTEAFF. The CDR3 DNA sequence: TGTGCCTGGAATATTGGGCTGAACACTGAAGCTTTCTTT.